This T cell receptor beta chain was sequenced during a study of T cell responses to AZD1222 COVID-19 vaccine. General study results and limits: The study reported that nearly half of spike-specific TCRs target unmutated variant regions. Sampling captured repertoires only after the peak T cell response. Across the whole spike, CD4 TCRs peaked at regions 160-218 and 743-854. Just a handful of people given AZD1222 tested seropositive at baseline.

Note on this clone: Its specificity is not known.

Here immunoSEQ multiplex PCR was the method, and the copy in TCRdb shows in-frame clones only, minus some. The sample holds under 150,000 clones; 85% to 95% are singletons and the top ten take 1.5% to 2%. Trimming shortened V by 0 bases and J by 0 bases, and 9 bases separated the two germline ends. The germline CDR1 and CDR2 sequences are MNHNS and SASEGT. CDR3 size: 15 residues. The sequences come from peripheral blood, collected on day 0 of AZD1222 vaccination. V usage is TRBV6-1 and J usage is TRBJ2-7, with D tentatively TRBD2 (5 bases). The origin of this receptor is an adult in good health. Written as DNA, the CDR3 is TGTGCCAGCAGTGAAGCGCTTAGCGTCTCCTACGAGCAGTACTTC. This gives the protein CASSEALSVSYEQYF.